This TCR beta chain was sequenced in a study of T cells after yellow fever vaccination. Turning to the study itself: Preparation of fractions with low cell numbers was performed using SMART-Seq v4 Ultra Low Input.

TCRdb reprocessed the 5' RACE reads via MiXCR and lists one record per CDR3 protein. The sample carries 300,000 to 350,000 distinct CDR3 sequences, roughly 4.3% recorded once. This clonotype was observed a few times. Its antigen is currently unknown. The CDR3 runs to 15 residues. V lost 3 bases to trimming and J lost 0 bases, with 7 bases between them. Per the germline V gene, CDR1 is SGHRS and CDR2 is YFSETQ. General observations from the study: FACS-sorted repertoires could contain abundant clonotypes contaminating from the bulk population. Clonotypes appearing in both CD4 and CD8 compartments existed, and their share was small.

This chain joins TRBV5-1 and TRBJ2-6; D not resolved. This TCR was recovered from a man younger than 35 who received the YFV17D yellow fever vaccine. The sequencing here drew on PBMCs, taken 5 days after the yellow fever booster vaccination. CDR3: CASSSQSSGANVLTF. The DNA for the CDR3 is TGCGCCAGCAGCTCACAGAGCTCTGGGGCCAACGTCCTGACTTTC.